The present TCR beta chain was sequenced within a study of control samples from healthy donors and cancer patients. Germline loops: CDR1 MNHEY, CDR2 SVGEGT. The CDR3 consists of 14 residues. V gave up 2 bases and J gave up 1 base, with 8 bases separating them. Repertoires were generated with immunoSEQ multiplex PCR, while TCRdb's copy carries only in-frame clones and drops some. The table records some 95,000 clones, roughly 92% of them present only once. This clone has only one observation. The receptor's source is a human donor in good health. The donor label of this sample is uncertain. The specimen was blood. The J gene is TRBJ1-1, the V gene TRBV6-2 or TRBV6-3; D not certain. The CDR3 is CASSYVLGNTEAFF. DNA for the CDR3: TGTGCCAGCAGTTACGTCCTGGGGAACACTGAAGCTTTCTTT.